The next 30 T cell receptor beta chains were all read from a single sample in a study of pediatric ulcerative colitis. One to two pinch biopsies were taken from the rectum during colonoscopy. Method: immunoSEQ multiplex PCR; TCRdb's copy keeps in-frame clones and lacks some. Of about 40,000 clones detected, around 75% appear once; the ten largest clones hold 8.6%. Sequencing used gut tissue. The origin of the receptors is a boy aged 5-17 years with severe ulcerative colitis.

This clone has a handful of counts. The gene calls are TRBV6-5 and TRBJ1-2; unclear D gene. Trimming left V 7 bases short and J 0 bases short, with 3 bases between. Germline lookup yields CDR1 MNHEY and CDR2 SVGAGI. The CDR3 runs 11 residues. The CDR3 region is CASKTNYGYTF. In DNA, the CDR3 is TGTGCCAGCAAAACTAACTATGGCTACACCTTC.

V is TRBV6-1 and J is TRBJ1-1, with TRBD1 as a possible D gene (5 bases). Germline CDR1 reads MNHNS; CDR2 reads SASEGT. The length of the CDR3 is 15 residues. V dropped 7 bases and J dropped 1 base, with 16 bases sitting between them. CDR3 amino acids: CASKEADTSNTEAFF. CDR3 DNA sequence: TGTGCCAGCAAGGAGGCGGACACCTCGAACACTGAAGCTTTCTTT.

CDR3 amino acids: CASSIDGTAKNIQYF. The CDR3, as DNA: TGTGCCAGTAGTATTGATGGAACAGCCAAAAACATTCAGTACTTC. The rearrangement joins TRBV19 to TRBJ2-4; no reliable D call. V lost 3 bases and J 0 bases, leaving 9 bases between the germline ends. The CDR3 has 15 residues. Germline CDR1 LNHDA, CDR2 SQIVND (reference sequence).

Only one count was recorded for this clone. V is TRBV5-6 and J is TRBJ2-2; the match to TRBD1 covers 11 bases. J lost 7 bases, V lost 7 bases, and 9 bases had no gene match. The CDR3 has 15 amino acids. The germline gives CDR1 SGHDT, CDR2 YYEEEE. The CDR3 region has the DNA TGTGCCAGCTGTCGGACAGGGGGCTTGATCGGGGAGCTGTTTTTT. Protein sequence: CASCRTGGLIGELFF.

The gene calls are TRBV18 and TRBJ2-3; D call uncertain. Per germline, CDR1 KGHSH and CDR2 LQKENI. V lost 3 bases and J lost 0, with 10 bases in between. CDR3 length equals 15 residues. The CDR3: CASSPSAASTDTQYF. CDR3 nucleotide sequence: TGTGCCAGCTCACCGTCGGCAGCTAGCACAGATACGCAGTATTTT.

This sequence joins TRBV5-1 and TRBJ1-2; D unclear. Germline CDR1 reads SGHRS; CDR2 reads YFSETQ. Trimming left V 0 bases short and J 2 bases short, with 11 bases between. This CDR3 region has 15 residues. CDR3 in amino acids: CASSLEPQRNYGYTF. CDR3 DNA: TGCGCCAGCAGCTTGGAGCCGCAGAGGAACTATGGCTACACCTTC.

The J gene is TRBJ2-4, the V gene TRBV30; D is uncertain. Germline CDR1 reads GTSNPN; CDR2 reads SVGIG (reference sequence). The CDR3 has 12 residues. Between the trimmed V and J ends, which lost 1 base and 13 bases, there was a span of 14 bases. The CDR3 nucleotides read TGTGCCTGGAGTGAGTGGGAAACAAAACAGTACTTC. It encodes CAWSEWETKQYF.

The chain uses TRBV2 and TRBJ2-3; D is perhaps TRBD1 (5 bases). Germline loops: CDR1 SNHLY, CDR2 FYNNEI. V was pared by 2 bases and J by 1 base, with 10 bases between. The CDR3 consists of 15 residues. Here the CDR3 DNA reads TGTGCCAGCAGTGAACAGGGTATAGGCACAGATACGCAGTATTTT. Amino acid sequence: CASSEQGIGTDTQYF.

This sequence joins TRBV5-4 and TRBJ2-3, with a possible D match to TRBD2 (7 bases). Trimming took 4 bases from V and 4 from J, leaving 16 bases between them. The germline V gene has CDR1 SGHNT and CDR2 YYREEE (reference sequence). This CDR3 region has 15 residues. The CDR3 spells CASSGGGAGADTQYF. In DNA, the CDR3 is TGTGCCAGCAGCGGTGGGGGGGCCGGCGCAGATACGCAGTATTTT.

The chain employs TRBV11-3 and TRBJ2-3; D could derive from TRBD1 or TRBD2 (6 bases each). CDR3 length: 14 residues. Per germline, CDR1 SGHNT and CDR2 YENEEA. V lost 5 bases, J lost 0 bases, and 9 bases lay in between. The CDR3 nucleotides read TGTGCCAGCAGCCAAGGGGGGAGCACAGATACGCAGTATTTT. Translation gives CASSQGGSTDTQYF.

The chain has TRBV28 and TRBJ2-5; D is ambiguous. Deletions cut 2 bases from V and 2 bases from J, with 6 bases between. The germline V gene encodes CDR1 MDHEN and CDR2 SYDVKM. The CDR3 covers 13 residues. The CDR3 DNA is TGTGCCAGCAGTTTACCCAGACAAGAGACCCAGTACTTC. Its translation is CASSLPRQETQYF.

The V gene is TRBV9, the J gene TRBJ2-3; D call uncertain. Looked up from germline, CDR1 is SGDLS and CDR2 is YYNGEE. V lost 4 bases and J lost 3, with 6 bases in between. CDR3 size: 12 residues. CDR3 amino acids: CASSTLTDTQYF. The CDR3 bases are TGTGCCAGCAGCACCCTGACAGATACGCAGTATTTT.

The gene calls are TRBV5-4 and TRBJ1-4; weak D call: TRBD1 (6 bases). The CDR3 length is 16 residues. The V and J ends lost 1 base and 7 bases respectively, with 17 bases between them. Germline-derived CDR1 and CDR2 are SGHNT and YYREEE (reference sequence). CDR3 DNA: TGTGCCAGCAGCTTGAGTGGGGGCCATTCGAGTGAAAAACTGTTTTTT. It specifies CASSLSGGHSSEKLFF.

This chain uses TRBV2 with TRBJ2-5; D perhaps matches TRBD2 (6 bases). The V gene's germline CDR1 is SNHLY and CDR2 FYNNEI. The CDR3 runs to 13 residues. The V gene lost 8 bases and the J gene lost 0 bases, with 10 bases spanning the gap. The CDR3 DNA reads TGTGCCAGCGAGGAGGGGTACCAAGAGACCCAGTACTTC. Its translation is CASEEGYQETQYF.

The chain combines TRBV7-9 with TRBJ2-5; 12 bases match TRBD2. CDR3 length: 16 residues. Germline loops: CDR1 SEHNR, CDR2 FQNEAQ (reference sequence). Losses at the gene ends were 5 bases for V and 4 bases for J; bases not matched to a gene: 8. The CDR3 nucleotides read TGTGCCAGCAGCCCGGCTAGCGGGGGGGCCTTAGAGACCCAGTACTTC. As protein: CASSPASGGALETQYF.

The chain uses TRBV7-8 and TRBJ2-3; D could derive from TRBD1 or TRBD2 (5 bases each). The germline V gene has CDR1 SGHVS and CDR2 FQNEAQ. Trimming cost V 1 base and J 2 bases, with 10 bases left between them. CDR3 length: 15 residues. The DNA of the CDR3 is TGTGCCAGCAGCTTAGTTGTGGGGGACACAGATACGCAGTATTTT. Amino acids: CASSLVVGDTDTQYF.

This clone came up a few times. The V and J genes are TRBV2 and TRBJ2-3; tentative D call: TRBD2 (6 bases). V shed 7 bases and J shed 4 bases, with 9 bases lying between them. The CDR3 covers 12 residues. The germline gives CDR1 SNHLY, CDR2 FYNNEI. The CDR3 here is CASIGEADTQYF. CDR3 nucleotides: TGTGCCAGCATAGGGGAGGCAGATACGCAGTATTTT.

This rearrangement joins TRBV5-1 to TRBJ1-1; D unclear. CDR3 length equals 13 residues. The germline CDR1 and CDR2 sequences are SGHRS and YFSETQ. V gave up 2 bases and J gave up 3 bases, with 8 bases separating them. The CDR3 DNA reads as TGCGCCAGCAGCTTAACAGCGGACACTGAAGCTTTCTTT. It specifies CASSLTADTEAFF.

Only a few counts were recorded for this clone. The V gene is TRBV6-4, the J gene TRBJ1-6, with unresolved D. CDR3 length: 12 residues. Germline V gene lookup returns CDR1 MRHNA and CDR2 SNTAGT. V lost 0 bases, J lost 11 bases, and 5 bases lay in between. CDR3 in DNA: TGTGCCAGCAGTGACTCAGGGACACCCCTCCACTTT. Translating it yields CASSDSGTPLHF.

This chain links TRBV30 with TRBJ1-1; 9 bases are a match to TRBD1. Looked up from germline, CDR1 is GTSNPN and CDR2 is SVGIG (reference sequence). This CDR3 is built from 13 residues. The ends lost 8 bases at V and 2 bases at J; junction bases unmatched: 6. CDR3 loop: CARTGESNTEAFF. In nucleotides, the CDR3 is TGTGCCCGGACAGGGGAAAGTAACACTGAAGCTTTCTTT.

The chain employs TRBV30 and TRBJ1-1; D ambiguous. Trimming pared 2 bases from V and 4 bases from J, leaving 11 bases between. The CDR3 covers 13 residues. Germline V gene sequence: CDR1 GTSNPN, CDR2 SVGIG (reference sequence). Written as DNA, the CDR3 is TGTGCCTGGAGTAGAGAGGAGGGCACTGAAGCTTTCTTT. It is translated as CAWSREEGTEAFF.

The V gene is TRBV9, the J gene TRBJ2-5; 7 bases are a match to TRBD1. The CDR3 has 13 residues. Trimming cost V 4 bases and J 3 bases; bases outside gene matches: 3. From germline, CDR1 is SGDLS and CDR2 YYNGEE. The CDR3 loop reads CASSTGTEETQYF. The CDR3 nucleotides read TGTGCCAGCAGCACCGGGACAGAAGAGACCCAGTACTTC.

This clone was recorded once. The chain joins TRBV5-1 to TRBJ1-4, with D unresolved. Trimming cost V 2 bases and J 5 bases, with 10 bases left between them. Germline assignment: CDR1 SGHRS and CDR2 YFSETQ. The CDR3 runs to 14 residues. The CDR3, as DNA: TGCGCCAGCAGCTTAGGTGGGCGCAATGAAAAACTGTTTTTT. It translates to CASSLGGRNEKLFF.

This chain connects TRBV5-6 to TRBJ1-1; the D is unclear. The germline V and J ends were trimmed by 1 base and 5 bases, with 9 bases remaining between them. Germline V gives CDR1 SGHDT, CDR2 YYEEEE. The CDR3 totals 13 residues. The CDR3 reads CASSLLSETEAFF. DNA for the CDR3: TGTGCCAGCAGCTTGTTGTCTGAGACTGAAGCTTTCTTT.

This chain links TRBV28 with TRBJ1-2, with unresolved D. Germline CDR1 and CDR2: MDHEN and SYDVKM. The CDR3 consists of 15 residues. V was cut by 5 bases and J by 7 bases, with 20 bases left in between. In nucleotides, the CDR3 is TGTGCCAGCAGTCCCACCTCGGGAGGGTTAGGTGGCTACACCTTC. Translating gives CASSPTSGGLGGYTF.

Notes on this clone: One end of the junction fails to match germline, which may point to a read error. V usage is TRBV27 and J usage is TRBJ1-1, with 8 positions matching TRBD1. The germline CDR1 and CDR2 sequences are MNHEY and SMNVEV (reference sequence). The CDR3 has 11 amino acids. The CDR3 loop is CASSKCPTGDF. The CDR3 DNA sequence: TGTGCCAGCAGTAAATGCCCGACAGGGGACTTT.

The chain carries TRBV9 and TRBJ1-3; tentatively, D is TRBD1 (5 bases). The V end lost 0 bases, the J end lost 2 bases, and 9 bases lay between the germline ends. CDR3 size: 15 residues. The germline CDR1 and CDR2 sequences are SGDLS and YYNGEE. Here the CDR3 reads CASSVDGGTGNTIYF. In DNA, the CDR3 is TGTGCCAGCAGCGTAGACGGGGGAACTGGAAACACCATATATTTT.

The chain has TRBV10-3 and TRBJ2-1; 7 bases are shared with TRBD1. The trim removed 10 bases at V and 10 bases at J, leaving 7 bases unmatched. Germline V lookup: CDR1 ENHRY, CDR2 SYGVKD. CDR3 length: 11 residues. This chain's CDR3 is CATSTGTEQFF. In DNA form, the CDR3 reads TGTGCCACCTCGACAGGGACAGAGCAGTTCTTC.

CDR3 DNA sequence: TGTGCCAGCAGACTTCAATACGCCGGTGGGACAGGGGAGCTGTTTTTT. It translates to CASRLQYAGGTGELFF. The chain recombines TRBV28 with TRBJ2-2, with D maybe TRBD1 (6 bases). Trimming removed 6 bases at V and 8 bases at J, with 22 bases between. Germline loops: CDR1 MDHEN, CDR2 SYDVKM. This CDR3 has 16 residues.

The gene calls are TRBV4-1 and TRBJ2-5, with D unresolved. Germline V gives CDR1 MGHRA, CDR2 YSYEKL. This CDR3 is 14 amino acids long. V was trimmed by 4 bases and J by 4 bases, leaving 13 bases between them. Here the CDR3 reads CASSPDPGVETQYF. Here the CDR3 DNA reads TGCGCCAGCAGCCCCGACCCGGGCGTAGAGACCCAGTACTTC.